A selection of T cell receptor beta chains follows, all from one sample in a study of T cells in Graves' hyperthyroidism and ophthalmopathy. In TCRdb, the multiplex PCR reads were re-called with MiXCR into one record per CDR3 protein. The sample carries around 190,000 distinct CDR3 sequences, around 17% recorded once. The specimen sequenced was blood. The receptors stem from a woman aged 45-65 years with Graves' hyperthyroidism. CDR3s include the opening cysteine and the closing phenylalanine or tryptophan. A D gene is named only where the DNA matches it firmly. A clone size is listed for some rows: how often the clone was seen (once, few, many), or a class if it is expanded.

j_call clone_size v_call d_call cdr3_aa cdr3_nt
TRBJ2-1 many TRBV2 NA CASSDPYGSFSSYNEQFF TGTGCCAGCAGTGACCCATACGGGAGCTTTAGCTCCTACAATGAGCAGTTCTTC
TRBJ2-3 many TRBV7-9 TRBD2 CASSRLAGVADTQYF TGTGCCAGCAGTCGACTAGCGGGAGTCGCAGATACGCAGTATTTT
TRBJ1-1 NA TRBV12-3/TRBV12-4 NA CASSFSHNTEAFF TGTGCCAGCAGTTTTTCACACAACACTGAAGCTTTCTTT
TRBJ1-1 many TRBV7-2 NA CASSAEAGWTEAFF TGTGCCAGCAGCGCCGAAGCAGGGTGGACTGAAGCTTTCTTT
TRBJ1-3 many TRBV11-2 NA CASSLAGTGNTIYF TGTGCCAGCAGCTTAGCAGGGACCGGAAACACCATATATTTT
TRBJ1-2 few TRBV28 TRBD1 CASSLLGGGYGYTF TGTGCCAGCAGTTTATTAGGGGGCGGCTATGGCTACACCTTC
TRBJ1-3 many TRBV12-3/TRBV12-4 NA CASSWESGNTIYF TGTGCCAGCAGCTGGGAGTCTGGAAACACCATATATTTT
TRBJ2-7 many TRBV11-3 NA CASSRQNYEQYF TGTGCCAGCAGCCGCCAGAACTACGAGCAGTACTTC
TRBJ1-1 many TRBV19 NA CASSKGWNTEAFF TGTGCCAGTAGTAAGGGGTGGAACACTGAAGCTTTCTTT
TRBJ2-5 NA TRBV11-2 NA CASSPRTDQETQYF TGTGCCAGCAGCCCCCGGACGGACCAAGAGACCCAGTACTTC
TRBJ1-1 many TRBV6-1 NA CASRKATGMNTEAFF TGTGCCAGCAGAAAAGCTACAGGTATGAACACTGAAGCTTTCTTT
TRBJ2-5 few TRBV5-1 NA CASSLQGPQETQYF TGCGCCAGCAGCTTGCAAGGACCTCAAGAGACCCAGTACTTC
TRBJ2-2 NA TRBV7-9 NA CASSQISTGELFF TGTGCCAGCAGCCAAATTTCCACCGGGGAGCTGTTTTTT
TRBJ2-1 NA TRBV20-1 NA CSASHSRINEQFF TGCAGTGCTAGCCATTCTCGCATTAATGAGCAGTTCTTC
TRBJ2-7 many TRBV27 NA CASSDRGLAGGPSSYEQYF TGTGCCAGCAGTGACAGGGGGCTGGCGGGAGGGCCCTCGTCCTACGAGCAGTACTTC